The present TCR beta chain was sequenced within a study of PD-1 blockade in classical Hodgkin lymphoma. This CDR3 has 16 residues. Germline V gene sequence: CDR1 MNHEY, CDR2 SVGAGI. Trimming removed 0 bases from V and 1 base from J; junction bases left unmatched: 5. Remarks on this clone: The target antigen is unknown.

Study results and caveats: Exclusion was the outcome for patients who began nivolumab under 1 year after ASCT. While CD8+ TCR diversity did not rise significantly by C4D1, CD4+ TCR diversity did.

Sequencing used immunoSEQ multiplex PCR; TCRdb keeps in-frame clones, though not all of them. The table has some 63,000 clones, more than 75% seen once. Every patient had relapsed following autologous stem cell transplantation, and cohorts differed in brentuximab vedotin exposure. The input for sequencing was peripheral blood mononuclear cells (PBMCs), taken at baseline. This TCR derives from a human donor with classical Hodgkin lymphoma. The chain recombines TRBV6-5 with TRBJ2-7; 8 bases agree with TRBD2. DNA of the CDR3: TGTGCCAGCAGTTACTCGACACTAGCGGCGTCCTACGAGCAGTACTTC. Translated: CASSYSTLAASYEQYF.